This TCR beta chain was sequenced during a study of T-cell memory formation after mild COVID-19. The V gene's germline CDR1 is DFQATT and CDR2 SNEGSKA (reference sequence). The CDR3 loop spans 14 amino acids. V lost 3 bases, J lost 6 bases, and 7 bases stayed unmatched. It was 5'RACE with constant-segment primers that produced the TCR alpha and TCR beta cDNA libraries, which carried sample barcodes and UMIs. TCRdb analysed the 5' RACE reads with MiXCR anew, one entry per CDR3 protein. The table records 350,000 to 500,000 distinct CDR3 sequences, more than 15% of them present only once. This clonotype was observed a few times.

The clonotype was recovered from a man in his late teens or twenties who had mild COVID-19 (a few samples of this study predate the infection). Cell type and time point are not known. The sample comprised PBMCs or a T cell subset sorted from them (not recorded which). This rearrangement joins TRBV20-1 to TRBJ2-4; 8 bases are a match to TRBD2. The CDR3, as DNA: TGCAGTGCTAGGGGGGGGACTAGTGTAAACATTCAGTACTTC. Encoded protein: CSARGGTSVNIQYF.